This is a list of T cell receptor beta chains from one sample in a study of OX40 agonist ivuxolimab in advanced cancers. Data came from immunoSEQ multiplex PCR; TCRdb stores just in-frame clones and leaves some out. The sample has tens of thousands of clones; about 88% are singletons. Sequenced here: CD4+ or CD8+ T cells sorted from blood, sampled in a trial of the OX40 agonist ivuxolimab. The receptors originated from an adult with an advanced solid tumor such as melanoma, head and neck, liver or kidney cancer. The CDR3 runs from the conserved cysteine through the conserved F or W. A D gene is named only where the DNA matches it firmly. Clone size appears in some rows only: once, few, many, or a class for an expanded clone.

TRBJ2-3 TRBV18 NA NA TGTGCCAGCTCACCTTTCTCGACTAGTAGCACAGATACGCAGTATTTT CASSPFSTSSTDTQYF
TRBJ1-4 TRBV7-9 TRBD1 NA TGTGCCAGCAGCTCCCAAGCTCATAGGGGGCTTGGTGAAAAACTGTTTTTT CASSSQAHRGLGEKLFF
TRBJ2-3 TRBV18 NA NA TGTGCCAGCTCACGAGGGTACGGGGGCACAGATACGCAGTATTTT CASSRGYGGTDTQYF
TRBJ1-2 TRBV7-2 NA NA TGTGCCAGCAGCCTGCCGAGAGCTAACTATGGCTACACCTTC CASSLPRANYGYTF
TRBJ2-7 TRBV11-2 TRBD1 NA TGTGCCAGCAGCCCGAGGCAGTGGGACAGGGCCTACGAGCAGTACTTC CASSPRQWDRAYEQYF
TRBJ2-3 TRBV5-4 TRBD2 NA TGTGCCAGCAGCTTGACGGGGGGGCCCACAGATACGCAGTATTTT CASSLTGGPTDTQYF
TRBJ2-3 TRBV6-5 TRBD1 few TGTGCCAGCAGTTACAGGGGGCAAAGCACAGATACGCAGTATTTT CASSYRGQSTDTQYF
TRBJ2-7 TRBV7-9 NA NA TGTGCCAGCAGCTTATATACAGGGCAGCTTCACCATTTC CASSLYTGQLHHF
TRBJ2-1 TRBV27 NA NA TGTGCCAGCAGTTTTTGGCGGAACTACAATGAGCAGTTCTTC CASSFWRNYNEQFF
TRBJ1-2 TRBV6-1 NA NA TGTGCCAGCAGTGAATCTCCCCAGGGCTATGGCTACACCTTC CASSESPQGYGYTF
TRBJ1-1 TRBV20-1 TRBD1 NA TGCAGTGCGCAGGGGGCCACTGAAGCTTTCTTT CSAQGATEAFF
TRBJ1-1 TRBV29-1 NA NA TGCAGCGTTGTGGTTATGGCTGAAGCTTTCTTT CSVVVMAEAFF
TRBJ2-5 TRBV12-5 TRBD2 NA TGTGCTAGTGGTTTTTTTAGCGGCGGGGGCCAAGAGACCCAGTACTTC CASGFFSGGGQETQYF
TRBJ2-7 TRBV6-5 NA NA TGTGCCAGCAGTTCATATACCGAGCAGTACTTC CASSSYTEQYF
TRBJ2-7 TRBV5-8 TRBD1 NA TGTGCCAGCAGCCCCCGGGACAGCTACGAGCAGTACTTC CASSPRDSYEQYF
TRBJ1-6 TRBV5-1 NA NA TGCGCCAGCAATGTCGGGCAGAATAATTCACCCCTCCACTTT CASNVGQNNSPLHF
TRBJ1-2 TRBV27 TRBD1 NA TGTGCCAGCAGTTTAAGAGGACAGGGATCCTATGGCTACACCTTC CASSLRGQGSYGYTF
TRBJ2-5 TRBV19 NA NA TGTGCCAGTAATTACCGGGACGAAGAGACCCAGTACTTC CASNYRDEETQYF
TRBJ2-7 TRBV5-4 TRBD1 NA TGTGCCAGCAGCCCCGGGACAGGGAGGGACGAGCAGTACTTC CASSPGTGRDEQYF
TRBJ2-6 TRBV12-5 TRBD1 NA TGTGCTAGTGGACGGACAGGTGGGGCCAACGTCCTGACTTTC CASGRTGGANVLTF
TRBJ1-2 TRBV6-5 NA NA TGTGCCAGCATCTCCAAGGCGGGCGGCTACACCTTC CASISKAGGYTF
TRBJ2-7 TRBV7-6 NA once TGTGCCAGCAGCTTAGGGGGTACCCCCTACGAGCAGTACTTC CASSLGGTPYEQYF
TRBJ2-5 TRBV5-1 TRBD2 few TGCGCCAGCAGCAGGGGGACTAGTGCACAAGAGACCCAGTACTTC CASSRGTSAQETQYF
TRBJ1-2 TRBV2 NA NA TGTGCCAGCAGTGTCACAGGGACACTCGACATCTTC CASSVTGTLDIF
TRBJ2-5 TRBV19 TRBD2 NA TGTGCCAGTAGTAAGGCTAGCGGGTGGAGGGGAGAGACCCAGTACTTC CASSKASGWRGETQYF
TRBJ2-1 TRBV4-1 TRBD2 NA TGCGCCAGCAGCTCCCAAACTAGCGTGTCCTACAATGAGCAGTTCTTC CASSSQTSVSYNEQFF
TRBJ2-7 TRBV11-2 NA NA TGTGCCAGCAGCCCCGGGGGCTCCTACGAGCAGTACTTC CASSPGGSYEQYF
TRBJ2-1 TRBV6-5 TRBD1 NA TGTGCCAGCAGCCCTACAGGGGGTTGGTACAATGAGCAGTTCTTC CASSPTGGWYNEQFF
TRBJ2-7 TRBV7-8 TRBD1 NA TGTGCCAGCAGCCAGGGACAGGGACCTTACGAGCAGTACTTC CASSQGQGPYEQYF
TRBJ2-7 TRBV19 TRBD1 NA TGTGCCAGTAGTATTTACCCGCCTACAGGGGCGGCCTACGAGCAGTACTTC CASSIYPPTGAAYEQYF
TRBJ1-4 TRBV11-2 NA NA TGTGCCAGCAGCCAAATACTTACTATAGAGGGGGAAAAACTGTTTTTT CASSQILTIEGEKLFF
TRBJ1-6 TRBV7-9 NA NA TGTGCCAGCAGCGACGGTGGGGGCGGAGGTTCACCCCTCCACTTT CASSDGGGGGSPLHF
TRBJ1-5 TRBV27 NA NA TGTGCCAGCAACCCCACCCGGGCGGGGGGCAATCAGCCCCAGCATTTT CASNPTRAGGNQPQHF
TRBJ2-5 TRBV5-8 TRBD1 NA TGTGCCAGCAGCTCTGGGGACAGGGGGCTTGAAGAGACCCAGTACTTC CASSSGDRGLEETQYF
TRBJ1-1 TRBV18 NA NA TGTGCCAGCTCACCCCCGGGGGGGATGGCTTTCTTT CASSPPGGMAFF
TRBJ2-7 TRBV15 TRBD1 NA TGTGCCACCAGCACCGGGACAGGGAATTCCTACGAGCAGTACTTC CATSTGTGNSYEQYF
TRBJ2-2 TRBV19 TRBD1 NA TGTGCCAGTAGTCCCCGGACAGGGTATTTCGGGGAGCTGTTTTTT CASSPRTGYFGELFF
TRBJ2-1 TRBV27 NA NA TGTGCCAGCAGTTCCCTTATGAGACCCGGCAATGAGCAGTTCTTC CASSSLMRPGNEQFF
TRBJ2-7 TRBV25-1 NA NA TGTGCCAGCAGGGACAGTGGACTCTACGAGCAGTACTTC CASRDSGLYEQYF
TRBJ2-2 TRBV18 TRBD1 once TGTGCCAGCTCACTGGGGACAGGCGGGACCGGGGAGCTGTTTTTT CASSLGTGGTGELFF
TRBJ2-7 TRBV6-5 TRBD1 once TGTGCCACCAGGGGGCCTGGGGAGCAGTACTTC CATRGPGEQYF
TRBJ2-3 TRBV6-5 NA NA TGTGCCAGCAGTTACTCGGGGGGTAGCACAGATACGCAGTATTTT CASSYSGGSTDTQYF
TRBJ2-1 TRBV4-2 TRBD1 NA TGTGCCAGCAGCCAGATCCTACAGGGGTCCTACAGCGATGAGCAGTTCTTC CASSQILQGSYSDEQFF
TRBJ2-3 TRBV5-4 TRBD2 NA TGTGCCAGCAGCTTGGTAGCGGGGGGTTATACGCAGTATTTT CASSLVAGGYTQYF
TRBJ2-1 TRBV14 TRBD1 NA TGTGCCAGCAGCCTCTGGACAGGAGGTCGGCGCAATGAGCAGTTCTTC CASSLWTGGRRNEQFF
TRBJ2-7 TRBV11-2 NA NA TGTGCCAGCAGCTTTTCCCCCTCCTACGAGCAGTACTTC CASSFSPSYEQYF